This T cell receptor beta chain was sequenced during a study of neurological immune-mediated disorders. Study conclusions and caveats: None of the CDR3 amino acid sequences in expanded clones turned up in more than one subject, which points to private repertoires in all groups. In HTLV-1-associated myelopathy, TCR clonal expansion was greatest, and in multiple sclerosis it was least, below healthy controls.

V lost 1 base, J lost 0 bases, and 7 bases stayed unmatched. Germline CDR1 reads LGHDT; CDR2 reads YNNKEL (reference sequence). The CDR3 has 18 residues. The unsorted libraries originated from 2 million PBMCs that had been stored at -80 C. A single run covered 15-18 subjects with over 180 million TCR-beta sequences. TCRdb itself ran the 5' RACE reads through MiXCR, one entry per CDR3 protein. The sample has some 31,000 distinct CDR3 sequences, 4.6% seen once. On this clonotype: Its antigen is undetermined. A single base separates this from a much larger clone, so it may be a read error.

The clonotype originates from a man younger than 30 in good health. The J gene is TRBJ2-2, the V gene TRBV3-1; 8 nucleotides align to TRBD2. Sample: PBMCs. The CDR3 coding sequence is TGTGCCAGCAGCCAAGGACTAGCGTGGGGGGCGAACACCGGGGAGCTGTTTTTT. Translated, it gives CASSQGLAWGANTGELFF.